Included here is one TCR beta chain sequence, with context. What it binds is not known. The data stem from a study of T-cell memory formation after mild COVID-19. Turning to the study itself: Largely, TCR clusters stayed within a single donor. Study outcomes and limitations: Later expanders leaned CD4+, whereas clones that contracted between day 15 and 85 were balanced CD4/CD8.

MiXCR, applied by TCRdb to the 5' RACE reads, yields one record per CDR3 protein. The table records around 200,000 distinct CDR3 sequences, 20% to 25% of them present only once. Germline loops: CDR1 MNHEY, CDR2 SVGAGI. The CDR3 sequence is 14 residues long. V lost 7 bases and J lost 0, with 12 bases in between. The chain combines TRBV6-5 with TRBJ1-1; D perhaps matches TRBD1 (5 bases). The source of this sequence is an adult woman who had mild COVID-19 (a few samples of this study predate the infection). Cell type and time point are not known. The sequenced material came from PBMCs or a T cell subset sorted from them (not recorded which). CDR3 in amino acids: CASTPTGMNTEAFF. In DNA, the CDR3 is TGTGCCAGCACCCCAACAGGTATGAACACTGAAGCTTTCTTT.